Below, 2 T cell receptor beta chains from the same sample are listed, as sequenced in a study of T cell responses to AZD1222 COVID-19 vaccine. Only in-frame clones appear in the TCRdb table, and some are missing; sequencing was by immunoSEQ multiplex PCR. The sample has around 84,000 clones, more than 75% seen once. The material sequenced was peripheral blood, taken on day 0 of AZD1222 vaccination. These receptors were obtained from an adult in good health.

The chain links TRBV5-1 to TRBJ2-3; possible D gene TRBD2, 5 bases. The CDR3 has 15 amino acids. V dropped 0 bases and J dropped 4 bases, with 12 bases sitting between them. The germline V gene has CDR1 SGHRS and CDR2 YFSETQ. The CDR3 loop reads CASSLGGISSDTQYF. In DNA, the CDR3 is TGCGCCAGCAGCTTGGGAGGGATCAGTTCAGATACGCAGTATTTT.

The chain is built from TRBV18 and TRBJ2-2; 7 positions match TRBD1. V was pared by 1 base and J by 1 base, with 0 bases of the junction left unmatched. Germline assignment: CDR1 KGHSH and CDR2 LQKENI. The CDR3 loop spans 15 amino acids. As DNA, the CDR3 is TGTGCCAGCTCACCACGACAGGGGAACACCGGGGAGCTGTTTTTT. Amino acids: CASSPRQGNTGELFF.